This TCR beta chain was sequenced in a study of vaccination effects on CD4 cells after COVID-19. Study-level information: Participants completed two doses of the BNT162b2 or mRNA-1273 vaccine.

Repertoires were generated with immunoSEQ multiplex PCR, while TCRdb's copy carries only in-frame clones and drops some. The sample lists fewer than 60,000 clones, about 77% occurring once. CDR3 length: 10 residues. V dropped 8 bases and J dropped 3 bases, with 3 bases sitting between them. Under the ViraFEST assay, PBMC were stimulated with viral peptide pools so that antigen-specific CD4+ T cells expanded. Sequencing was performed afterwards. When more than 9 days of culture had elapsed, CD4+ T cells were isolated. The person had PCR-confirmed SARS-CoV-2 infection between March and December 2020. Study results and limitations: Long after vaccination, the clones induced by infection and by vaccine shrank markedly in size.

A word on this clone: The antigen is undetermined.

This receptor was identified in a human donor who had a prior SARS-CoV-2 infection. The chain is built from TRBV12-3 or TRBV12-4 and TRBJ2-3; D gene uncertain. This sample comprised CD4+ T cells from PBMCs cultured with HIV peptides, obtained before COVID-19 vaccination. Indicated subset: HIV-1 Nef peptide pool negative control/reference culture. The CDR3, as DNA: TGTGCCAGCTGGACAGATACGCAGTATTTT. It codes for CASWTDTQYF.